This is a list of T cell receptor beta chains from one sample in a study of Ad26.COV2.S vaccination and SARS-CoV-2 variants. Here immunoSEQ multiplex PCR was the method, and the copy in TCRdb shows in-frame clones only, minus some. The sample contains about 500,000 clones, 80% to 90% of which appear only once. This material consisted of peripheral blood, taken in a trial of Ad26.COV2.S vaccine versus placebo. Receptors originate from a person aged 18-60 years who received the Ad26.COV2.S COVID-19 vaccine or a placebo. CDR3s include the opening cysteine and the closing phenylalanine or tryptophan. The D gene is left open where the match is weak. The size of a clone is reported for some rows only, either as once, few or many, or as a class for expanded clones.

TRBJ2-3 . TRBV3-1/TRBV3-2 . TGTGCCAGCAGTCAACAGTCAAATACAGATACGCAGTATTTT CASSQQSNTDTQYF
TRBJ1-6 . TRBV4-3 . TGCGCCAGCAGCCGATCGGACCGACAGTCTTCACCCCTCCACTTT CASSRSDRQSSPLHF
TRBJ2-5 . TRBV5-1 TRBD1 TGCGCCAGCTCAGGGGGACGGGAAGAGACCCAGTACTTC CASSGGREETQYF
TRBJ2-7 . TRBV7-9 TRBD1 TGTGCCAGCAGCTTAGAGGGGGGACAGGGCGGCTACGAGCAGTACTTC CASSLEGGQGGYEQYF
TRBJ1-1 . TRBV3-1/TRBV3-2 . TGTGCCAGCAGCCTACCGGGGGGGCGGACTGAAGCTTTCTTT CASSLPGGRTEAFF
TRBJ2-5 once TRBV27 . TGTGCCAGCAGCCCCCGGAGAGGGCAGGGAGAGACCCAGTACTTC CASSPRRGQGETQYF
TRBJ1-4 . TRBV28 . TGTGCCAGCAACGGGGGGCGGCCCCGGGGAGAACTGTTTTTT CASNGGRPRGELFF
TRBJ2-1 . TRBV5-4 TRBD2 TGTGCCAGCAGCGCCTTAGCGGGGGCTACCTACAATGAGCAGTTCTTC CASSALAGATYNEQFF
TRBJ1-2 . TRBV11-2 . TGTGCCAGCAGCTTGATGGACACGAGGAATGGCTACACCTTC CASSLMDTRNGYTF
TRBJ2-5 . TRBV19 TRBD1 TGTGCCAGCCGTAAAGACACAGGGGCGGAGACCCAGTACTTC CASRKDTGAETQYF
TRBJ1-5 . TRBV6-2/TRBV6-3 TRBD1 TGTGCCAGCAGCCGAAATACAGGGGGAGGCCAGCCCCAGCATTTT CASSRNTGGGQPQHF
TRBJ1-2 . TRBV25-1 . TGTGCCAGCAGTCAGCTCTATGGCTACACCTTC CASSQLYGYTF
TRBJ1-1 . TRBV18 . TGTGCCAGCTCACGACTCGGGGGGCCAAAAGGTGACACTGAAGCTTTCTTT CASSRLGGPKGDTEAFF
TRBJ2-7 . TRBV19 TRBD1 TGTGCCAGTAGTCCCCCGGGACAGGGCACCTACGAGCAGTACTTC CASSPPGQGTYEQYF
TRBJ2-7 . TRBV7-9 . TGTGCCAGCAGCTTAGCACCTAGCAGCGAGCAGTACTTC CASSLAPSSEQYF
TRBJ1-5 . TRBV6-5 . TGTGCCAGCAGGACTGGAGGGGGGAATCAGCCCCAGCATTTT CASRTGGGNQPQHF
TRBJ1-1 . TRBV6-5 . TGTGCCAGCAGTTACGGGGGGAACACTGAAGCTTTCTTT CASSYGGNTEAFF
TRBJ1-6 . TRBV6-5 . TGTGCCAGCAGTTACTCGAGGCAGCCAAATTCACCCCTCCACTTT CASSYSRQPNSPLHF
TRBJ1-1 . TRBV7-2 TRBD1 TGTGCCAGCAGCTTAGAAGGGGGCTTGACTGAAGCTTTCTTT CASSLEGGLTEAFF
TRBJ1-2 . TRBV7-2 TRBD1 TGTGCCAGCAGCCTTACACCGGGACAGGGGGCCTATGGCTACACCTTC CASSLTPGQGAYGYTF
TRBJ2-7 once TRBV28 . TGTGCCAGCAGTTTCGACATCTCCTACGAGCAGTACTTC CASSFDISYEQYF
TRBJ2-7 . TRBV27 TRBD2 TGTGCCAGCAGTTTATATCTGCGAGGACTAGCGGTCCTTCTCCACGAGCAGTACTTC CASSLYLRGLAVLLHEQYF
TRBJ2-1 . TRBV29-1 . TGCAGCGTAAGTTGGGCTACCAGCTCCTACAATGAGCAGTTCTTC CSVSWATSSYNEQFF